This T cell receptor beta chain was obtained from a study of T cell responses to AZD1222 COVID-19 vaccine. The CDR3 spans 14 residues. Clones were sequenced by immunoSEQ multiplex PCR, and TCRdb holds only the in-frame ones, with some missing. The top ten clones hold around 5% of a sample with approximately 110,000 clones, about 80% of them seen once. The sample was peripheral blood, taken on day 0 of AZD1222 vaccination. This clonotype was sampled from an adult in good health. The genes are TRBV1 and TRBJ1-5; the table names TRBD1, a call not compared with the DNA. TRBV1 is a pseudogene segment. For the CDR3, the DNA is TGCACCAGCAGCCGCAGGACAGGCAATCAGCCCCAGCATTTT. It yields the protein CTSSRRTGNQPQHF.